The 3 T cell receptor beta chains listed next were all sequenced from one sample in a study of cytomegalovirus exposure and HLA in healthy donors. PCR involved 60 Vbeta and 13 Jbeta primers. Measured with immunoSEQ multiplex PCR; TCRdb has only the in-frame clones, and not every one. The sample gives a few hundred thousand clones, about 83% of which show up once; around 16% is in the top ten. Sequenced material: PBMCs. All receptors derive from a man in his forties in good health and CMV-seronegative.

This sequence joins TRBV9 and TRBJ2-5; 7 bases align to TRBD1. Unmatched junction bases numbered 7, after V lost 3 bases and J lost 5 bases. CDR3 length: 14 residues. In germline, CDR1 is SGDLS, CDR2 YYNGEE. The CDR3 spells CASSAPGQRETQYF. The CDR3 coding sequence is TGTGCCAGCAGCGCACCGGGACAGAGGGAGACCCAGTACTTC.

This clone has more than one count but fewer than ten. The rearrangement joins TRBV18 to TRBJ1-2; D is ambiguous. V was trimmed by 6 bases and J by 4 bases, leaving 12 bases between them. This CDR3 region has 13 residues. In germline, CDR1 is KGHSH, CDR2 LQKENI. CDR3 DNA: TGTGCCAGCTCGCCCGACACCTCCTATGGCTACACCTTC. Its protein is CASSPDTSYGYTF.

V and J are TRBV4-2 and TRBJ2-1, with TRBD2 matching over 7 bases. The trim removed 0 bases at V and 11 bases at J, leaving 16 bases unmatched. CDR3 size: 17 residues. The V gene's germline CDR1 is LGHNA and CDR2 YNFKEQ. CDR3 DNA: TGTGCCAGCAGCCAAGATCCTAGCGGCTCGACTAACTCTAAGCAGTTCTTC. This sequence encodes CASSQDPSGSTNSKQFF.